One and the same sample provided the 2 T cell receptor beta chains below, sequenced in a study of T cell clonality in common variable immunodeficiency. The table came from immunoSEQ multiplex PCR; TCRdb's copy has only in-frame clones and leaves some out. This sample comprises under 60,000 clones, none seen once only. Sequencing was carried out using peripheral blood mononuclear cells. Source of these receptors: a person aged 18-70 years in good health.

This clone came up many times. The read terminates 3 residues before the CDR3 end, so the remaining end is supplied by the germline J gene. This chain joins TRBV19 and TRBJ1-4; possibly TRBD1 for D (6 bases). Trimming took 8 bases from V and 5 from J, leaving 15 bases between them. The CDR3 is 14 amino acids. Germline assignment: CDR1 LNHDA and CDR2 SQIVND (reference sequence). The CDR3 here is CASFRGGVNEKLFF. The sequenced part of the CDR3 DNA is TGTGCCAGTTTTAGAGGGGGTGTGAATGAAAAA.

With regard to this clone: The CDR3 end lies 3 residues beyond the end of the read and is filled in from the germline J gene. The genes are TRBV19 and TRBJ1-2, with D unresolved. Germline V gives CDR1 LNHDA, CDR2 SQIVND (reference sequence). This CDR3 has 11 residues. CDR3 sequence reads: CASTGPRGYTF. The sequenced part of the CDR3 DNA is TGTGCCAGTACTGGTCCCCGGGGC.